The 18 T cell receptor beta chains given below trace back to one sample, sequenced in a study of cytomegalovirus exposure and HLA in healthy donors. PCR primers comprised 60 Vbeta and 13 Jbeta primers. Data came from immunoSEQ multiplex PCR; TCRdb stores just in-frame clones and leaves some out. The table has more than 110,000 clones, roughly 80% seen once. Sequenced input: PBMCs. The receptor source for this set is a man aged 35 to 55 in good health and CMV-seropositive.

This chain uses TRBV4-1 with TRBJ1-2; TRBD1 aligns across 8 bases. Germline V gene lookup returns CDR1 MGHRA and CDR2 YSYEKL. The V segment lost 2 bases and the J segment 2 bases; nucleotides outside the gene matches: 7. This CDR3 region has 16 residues. The CDR3 sequence is CASSQRLRGRNYGYTF. The CDR3 DNA sequence: TGCGCCAGCAGCCAAAGGCTCAGGGGGCGCAACTATGGCTACACCTTC.

This clone has only a few counts. Here the CDR3 reads CASSESYSNTEAFF. As DNA, the CDR3 is TGCGCCAGCAGTGAGAGCTATTCCAACACTGAAGCTTTCTTT. The chain uses TRBV10-1 and TRBJ1-1; D ambiguous. Germline CDR1 and CDR2: WNHNN and SYGVQD (reference sequence). The CDR3 is 14 amino acids. Trimming took 2 bases from V and 2 from J, leaving 9 bases between them.

The rearrangement uses TRBV7-9 and TRBJ1-6; the D is unclear. Germline V lookup: CDR1 SEHNR, CDR2 FQNEAQ (reference sequence). The CDR3 has 12 amino acids. With 1 base removed from V and 9 bases from J, the gap between germline ends came to 4 bases. Here the CDR3 reads CASSLGASPLHF. CDR3 nucleotide sequence: TGTGCCAGCAGCTTAGGGGCTTCACCCCTCCACTTT. The full variable domain, rest sourced from reference TRBV7-9 and TRBJ1-6, is DTGVSQNPRHKITKRGQNVTFRCDPISEHNRLYWYRQTLGQGPEFLTYFQNEAQLEKSRLLSDRFSAERPKGSFSTLEIQRTEQGDSAMYLCASSLGASPLHFGNGTRLTVT.

This clone was picked up a small number of times. This chain links TRBV7-9 with TRBJ1-1; TRBD1 agrees at 9 bases. J was trimmed by 6 bases and V by 4 bases; bases with no gene match: 15. The CDR3 is 17 amino acids. CDR1 and CDR2 (germline): SEHNR, FQNEAQ (reference sequence). CDR3 nucleotide sequence: TGTGCCAGCAGCTCCCGGGACAGGGACCTTTTTCCCCCTGAAGCTTTCTTT. Its protein is CASSSRDRDLFPPEAFF.

The chain couples TRBV15 to TRBJ2-3; TRBD2 matches at 7 bases. The CDR3 consists of 16 residues. Germline V gene data show CDR1 as LNHNV and CDR2 as YYDKDF (reference sequence). The V gene end was trimmed by 1 base and the J gene end by 3 bases; junction bases not matched to a gene: 7. The CDR3 DNA is TGTGCCACCAGCAGAGCCCTAGCGGTAGGGACAGATACGCAGTATTTT. Its translation is CATSRALAVGTDTQYF.

J is TRBJ2-5 and V is TRBV18; 10 bases are a match to TRBD1. The CDR3 has 14 residues. Per germline, CDR1 KGHSH and CDR2 LQKENI. V shed 8 bases, J shed 5 bases, and the junction held 8 bases outside the gene matches. The CDR3 bases are TGTGCCAGCACCCTGACAGGGGGCAGGGAGACCCAGTACTTC. It is translated as CASTLTGGRETQYF.

The V call is TRBV30, the J call TRBJ2-7, with D possibly being TRBD1 (6 bases). Per germline, CDR1 GTSNPN and CDR2 SVGIG (reference sequence). The V end lost 4 bases, the J end lost 2 bases, and 12 bases lay between the germline ends. The CDR3 covers 13 residues. CDR3 DNA: TGTGCCTGGACGGAAGGGGGTGCCTACGAGCAGTACTTC. Its protein is CAWTEGGAYEQYF. The full variable domain, rest sourced from reference TRBV30 and TRBJ2-7, is SQTIHQWPATLVQPVGSPLSLECTVEGTSNPNLYWYRQAAGRGLQLLFYSVGIGQISSEVPQNLSASRPQDRQFILSSKKLLLSDSGFYLCAWTEGGAYEQYFGPGTRLTVT.

V is TRBV9 and J is TRBJ2-7; TRBD2 matches at 13 bases. The CDR3 extends over 16 amino acids. Trimming removed 0 bases from V and 2 bases from J; junction bases left unmatched: 2. Germline CDR1 SGDLS, CDR2 YYNGEE. The CDR3, as DNA: TGTGCCAGCAGCGTAGGAGGGACTAGCGGGGCCTACGAGCAGTACTTC. It yields the protein CASSVGGTSGAYEQYF.

The chain has TRBV6-5 and TRBJ2-5; 7 nucleotides match TRBD1. The end of the DNA aligns better with TRBJ2-7, so the J call may be wrong. The CDR3 spans 12 residues. Germline V lookup: CDR1 MNHEY, CDR2 SVGAGI. This CDR3 is CASSGTDDEQYF. The CDR3 nucleotides read TGTGCCAGCTCCGGGACAGATGACGAGCAGTACTTC.

The rearrangement links TRBV5-8 to TRBJ1-5; maybe TRBD1 (5 bases). The CDR3 consists of 15 residues. Trimming shortened V by 4 bases and J by 4 bases, and 15 bases separated the two germline ends. Germline V gives CDR1 SGHTS, CDR2 YDEGEE. CDR3 sequence reads: CASSLGLQVNQPQHF. In DNA form, the CDR3 reads TGTGCCAGCAGCCTAGGGTTACAGGTAAATCAGCCCCAGCATTTT.

CDR3 nucleotides: TGTGCCAGCAGGGTCAGGGCCGCAAGTTTCGAACTGTTTTTT. Translated, it gives CASRVRAASFELFF. The V gene is TRBV27, the J gene TRBJ1-4; D is possibly TRBD1 (5 bases). The CDR3 consists of 14 residues. Germline V lookup: CDR1 MNHEY, CDR2 SMNVEV (reference sequence). V lost 6 bases, J lost 12 bases, and 20 bases lay in between.

This sequence joins TRBV5-1 and TRBJ2-1; 11 bases align to TRBD2. Germline values: CDR1 SGHRS, CDR2 YFSETQ. This CDR3 is 16 amino acids long. With V trimmed by 1 base and J by 4 bases, 4 bases remained unmatched. In nucleotides, the CDR3 is TGCGCCAGCAGCTTGTCCCTAGCGGGAGGTTACAATGAGCAGTTCTTC. Amino acid sequence: CASSLSLAGGYNEQFF. Full variable domain (outside the CDR3, taken from reference TRBV5-1 and TRBJ2-1): KAGVTQTPRYLIKTRGQQVTLSCSPISGHRSVSWYQQTPGQGLQFLFEYFSETQRNKGNFPGRFSGRQFSNSRSEMNVSTLELGDSALYLCASSLSLAGGYNEQFFGPGTRLTVL.

This clone was detected only once. The J gene is TRBJ1-5, the V gene TRBV19; TRBD1 might be the D (5 bases). The ends were cut back, 7 bases at V and 6 bases at J, with 13 bases in the middle. The CDR3 spans 13 residues. CDR1 and CDR2 (germline): LNHDA, SQIVND (reference sequence). The CDR3 protein is CASNRGVAQPQHF. CDR3 nucleotides: TGTGCCAGTAATCGGGGGGTGGCTCAGCCCCAGCATTTT.

The chain combines TRBV2 with TRBJ2-2, with D perhaps matching TRBD1 (5 bases). The germline V and J ends were trimmed by 6 bases and 0 bases, with 8 bases remaining between them. There are 14 residues in the CDR3. CDR1 and CDR2 from the germline V gene are SNHLY and FYNNEI. CDR3 DNA: TGTGCCAGCAGACTGGACACGAACACCGGGGAGCTGTTTTTT. Protein sequence: CASRLDTNTGELFF. Full variable domain (remainder filled in from reference TRBV2 and TRBJ2-2): EPEVTQTPSHQVTQMGQEVILRCVPISNHLYFYWYRQILGQKVEFLVSFYNNEISEKSEIFDDQFSVERPDGSNFTLKIRSTKLEDSAMYFCASRLDTNTGELFFGEGSRLTVL.

This clone was observed once. J is TRBJ2-1 and V is TRBV11-2; tentatively, D is TRBD2 (5 bases). Germline V gene sequence: CDR1 SGHAT, CDR2 FQNNGV. This CDR3 contains 15 residues. The ends were cut back, 7 bases at V and 0 bases at J, with 13 bases in the middle. CDR3 nucleotide sequence: TGTGCCAGCACTGGACTCTTTAGCTCCTACAATGAGCAGTTCTTC. It specifies CASTGLFSSYNEQFF.

A note on this clone: Other DNA sequences within the sample encode an identical CDR3. This rearrangement joins TRBV4-3 to TRBJ1-2, with a possible D match to TRBD1 (6 bases). The length of the CDR3 is 15 residues. Germline-derived CDR1 and CDR2 are LGHNA and YSLEER. Trimming shortened V by 0 bases and J by 3 bases, and 11 bases separated the two germline ends. The CDR3, as DNA: TGCGCCAGCAGCCAAGATCTACCAGGGGACTATGGCTACACCTTC. Translation: CASSQDLPGDYGYTF.

The rearrangement joins TRBV6-1 to TRBJ1-4; 7 nucleotides agree with TRBD1. The CDR3 extends over 15 amino acids. Germline loops: CDR1 MNHNS, CDR2 SASEGT. The V and J ends lost 3 bases and 8 bases, in that order; junction bases with no gene match: 9. CDR3 sequence (DNA): TGTGCCAGCAGTGACCCAGGTGGGACAGCGGAAAAACTGTTTTTT. The encoded protein is CASSDPGGTAEKLFF.

V usage is TRBV6-5 and J usage is TRBJ2-1, with TRBD2 identical over 8 bases. The CDR3 runs 14 residues. The germline gives CDR1 MNHEY, CDR2 SVGAGI. The junction had 3 bases not matched to a gene; V was cut back by 6 bases and J by 2 bases. Here the CDR3 reads CASRPGLAYNEQFF. For the CDR3, the DNA is TGTGCCAGCAGACCGGGACTAGCCTACAATGAGCAGTTCTTC.